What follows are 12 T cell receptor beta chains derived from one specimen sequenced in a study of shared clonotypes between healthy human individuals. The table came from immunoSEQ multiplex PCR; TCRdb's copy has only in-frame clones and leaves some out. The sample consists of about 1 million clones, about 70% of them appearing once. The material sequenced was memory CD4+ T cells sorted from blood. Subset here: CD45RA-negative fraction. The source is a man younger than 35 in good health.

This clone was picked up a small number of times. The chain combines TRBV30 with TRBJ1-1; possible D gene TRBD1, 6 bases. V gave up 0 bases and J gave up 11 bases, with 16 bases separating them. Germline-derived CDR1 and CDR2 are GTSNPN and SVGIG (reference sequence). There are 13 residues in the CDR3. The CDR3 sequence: CAWSVSPGQWAFF. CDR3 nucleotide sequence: TGTGCCTGGAGTGTAAGCCCCGGACAGTGGGCTTTCTTT.

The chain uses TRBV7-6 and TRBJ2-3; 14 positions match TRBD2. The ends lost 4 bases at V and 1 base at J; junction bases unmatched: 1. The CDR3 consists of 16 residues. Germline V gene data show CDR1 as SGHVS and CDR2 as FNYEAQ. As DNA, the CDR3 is TGTGCCAGCAGCTGGGGACTAGCGGGAGGCACAGATACGCAGTATTTT. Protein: CASSWGLAGGTDTQYF.

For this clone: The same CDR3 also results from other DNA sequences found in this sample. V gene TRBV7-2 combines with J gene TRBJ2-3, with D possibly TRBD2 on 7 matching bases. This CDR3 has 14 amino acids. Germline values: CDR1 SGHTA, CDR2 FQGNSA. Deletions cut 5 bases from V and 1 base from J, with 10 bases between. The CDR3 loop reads CASSPGGRTDTQYF. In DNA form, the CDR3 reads TGTGCCAGCAGCCCCGGGGGGCGCACAGATACGCAGTATTTT.

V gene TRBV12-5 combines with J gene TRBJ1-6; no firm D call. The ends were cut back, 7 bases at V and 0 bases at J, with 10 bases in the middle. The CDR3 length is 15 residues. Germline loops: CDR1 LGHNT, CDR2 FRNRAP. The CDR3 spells CASAYVSSYNSPLHF. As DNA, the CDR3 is TGTGCTAGTGCCTACGTGAGCTCCTATAATTCACCCCTCCACTTT.

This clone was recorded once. CDR3 DNA: TGTGCCAGCAGCAAAGGGTACCTAGACGGAAACACCATATATTTT. It codes for CASSKGYLDGNTIYF. V is TRBV21-1 and J is TRBJ1-3. TRBV21-1 is labeled a pseudogene. CDR3 length: 15 residues.

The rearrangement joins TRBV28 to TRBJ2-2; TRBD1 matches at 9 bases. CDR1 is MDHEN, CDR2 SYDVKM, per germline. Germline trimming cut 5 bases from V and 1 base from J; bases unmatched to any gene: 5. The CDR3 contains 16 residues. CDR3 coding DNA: TGTGCCAGCAGTACCCCGGGACAGGGGAACACCGGGGAGCTGTTTTTT. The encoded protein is CASSTPGQGNTGELFF.

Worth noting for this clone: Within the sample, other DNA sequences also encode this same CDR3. The chain's CDR3 is CASSLGGGETQYF. The CDR3 DNA follows: TGTGCCAGCAGCTTGGGCGGGGGGGAGACCCAGTACTTC. The chain carries TRBV5-4 and TRBJ2-5, with 8 bases identical to TRBD2. Looked up from germline, CDR1 is SGHNT and CDR2 is YYREEE (reference sequence). The length of the CDR3 is 13 residues. J was trimmed by 5 bases and V by 0 bases; bases with no gene match: 0.

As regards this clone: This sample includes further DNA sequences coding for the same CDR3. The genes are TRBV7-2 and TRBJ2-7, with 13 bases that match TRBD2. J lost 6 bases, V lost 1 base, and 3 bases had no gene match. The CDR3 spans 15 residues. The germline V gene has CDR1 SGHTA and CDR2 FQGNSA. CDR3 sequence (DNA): TGTGCCAGCAGCTTAGTGGGACTAGCGGGAAGCGAGCAGTACTTC. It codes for CASSLVGLAGSEQYF.

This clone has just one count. DNA of the CDR3: TGTGCCAGCAGCTTAGAAGCTTCAGGGACCCAGTACTTC. The encoded protein is CASSLEASGTQYF. The J gene is TRBJ2-5, the V gene TRBV7-9; D unclear. Trimming pared 1 base from V and 7 bases from J, leaving 10 bases between. The CDR3 consists of 13 residues. Germline V gives CDR1 SEHNR, CDR2 FQNEAQ (reference sequence).

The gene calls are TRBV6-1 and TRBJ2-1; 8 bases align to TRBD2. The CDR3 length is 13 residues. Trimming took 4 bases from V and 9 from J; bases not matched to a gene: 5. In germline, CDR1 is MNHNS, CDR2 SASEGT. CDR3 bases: TGTGCCAGCAGTGTCCCAGCGGGAGTTGAGCAGTTCTTC. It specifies CASSVPAGVEQFF.

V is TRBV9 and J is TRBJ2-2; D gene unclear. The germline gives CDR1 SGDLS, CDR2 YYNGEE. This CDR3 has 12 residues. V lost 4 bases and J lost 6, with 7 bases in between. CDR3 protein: CASSPRPGELFF. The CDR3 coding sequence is TGTGCCAGCAGCCCGAGACCCGGGGAGCTGTTTTTT.

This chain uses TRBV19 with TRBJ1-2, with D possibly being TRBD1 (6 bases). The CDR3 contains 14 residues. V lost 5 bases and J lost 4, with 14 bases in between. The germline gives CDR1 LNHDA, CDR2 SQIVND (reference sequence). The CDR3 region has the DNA TGTGCCAGTAGTCTACAGGGAAAAGGCTATGGCTACACCTTC. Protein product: CASSLQGKGYGYTF.